This TCR beta chain was identified during a study of blood T cell repertoires in COVID-19. Germline assignment: CDR1 SGHAT and CDR2 FQNNGV. The trim removed 5 bases at V and 7 bases at J, leaving 13 bases unmatched. The CDR3 sequence is 16 residues long. Some clones are missing from TCRdb's copy, which holds only in-frame ones; the method was immunoSEQ multiplex PCR. The repertoire has fewer than 65,000 clones, 65% to 90% of them found once; the top ten carry about 17%. The chain joins TRBV11-2 to TRBJ2-1; 8 positions agree with TRBD2. The clonotype originates from a human donor in a cohort sampled during active COVID-19. The sequencing sample was made of peripheral blood. DNA for the CDR3: TGTGCCAGCAGCATCCGGGGGGGTCTCACGTTGAATGAGCAGTTCTTC. Translation: CASSIRGGLTLNEQFF.